The source of this T cell receptor (beta chain) is a study of post-analysis software for immune sequencing data. Overall study: The study covered relapsing-remitting, secondary progressive and progressive-relapsing courses of multiple sclerosis. Whole-study results and caveats: A few TRBV segments appeared more often in patients than in controls, and TRBV5-6, TRBV5-1 and TRBV20-1 were among these.

This clonotype was seen more than once but under ten times. Its target is unknown. V was cut by 6 bases and J by 0 bases, with 33 bases left in between. There are 22 residues in the CDR3. Germline CDR1 and CDR2: LGHNA and YNFKEQ. Prepared TCR beta cDNA libraries contained unique molecular identifiers. The yield from about 1 to 10 million T cells was roughly 500,000 cDNA molecules in total. Using its own MiXCR run on the PCR reads, TCRdb lists one record per CDR3 protein. Of fewer than 900,000 distinct CDR3 sequences in the sample, around 46% were seen once. The gene calls are TRBV4-2 and TRBJ1-5; the D gene is possibly TRBD1 (6 bases). The clonotype originates from a girl between 5 and 17 years old with multiple sclerosis. Input material: blood. The CDR3 loop reads CASRPKKPRLKGTYYSNQPQHF. CDR3 coding DNA: TGTGCCAGCAGGCCGAAAAAGCCAAGGCTAAAGGGGACATACTATAGCAATCAGCCCCAGCATTTT.